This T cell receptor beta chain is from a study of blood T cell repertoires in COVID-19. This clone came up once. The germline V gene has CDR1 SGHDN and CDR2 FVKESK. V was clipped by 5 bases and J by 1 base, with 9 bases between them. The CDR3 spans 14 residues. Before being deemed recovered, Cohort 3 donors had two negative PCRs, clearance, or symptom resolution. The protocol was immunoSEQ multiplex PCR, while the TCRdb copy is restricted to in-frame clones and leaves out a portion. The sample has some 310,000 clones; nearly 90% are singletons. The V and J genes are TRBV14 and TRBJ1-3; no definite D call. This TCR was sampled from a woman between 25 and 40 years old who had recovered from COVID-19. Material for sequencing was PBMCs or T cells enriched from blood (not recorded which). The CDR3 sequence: CASSERVSGNTIYF. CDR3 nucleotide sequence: TGTGCCAGCAGCGAGAGGGTTTCTGGAAACACCATATATTTT.